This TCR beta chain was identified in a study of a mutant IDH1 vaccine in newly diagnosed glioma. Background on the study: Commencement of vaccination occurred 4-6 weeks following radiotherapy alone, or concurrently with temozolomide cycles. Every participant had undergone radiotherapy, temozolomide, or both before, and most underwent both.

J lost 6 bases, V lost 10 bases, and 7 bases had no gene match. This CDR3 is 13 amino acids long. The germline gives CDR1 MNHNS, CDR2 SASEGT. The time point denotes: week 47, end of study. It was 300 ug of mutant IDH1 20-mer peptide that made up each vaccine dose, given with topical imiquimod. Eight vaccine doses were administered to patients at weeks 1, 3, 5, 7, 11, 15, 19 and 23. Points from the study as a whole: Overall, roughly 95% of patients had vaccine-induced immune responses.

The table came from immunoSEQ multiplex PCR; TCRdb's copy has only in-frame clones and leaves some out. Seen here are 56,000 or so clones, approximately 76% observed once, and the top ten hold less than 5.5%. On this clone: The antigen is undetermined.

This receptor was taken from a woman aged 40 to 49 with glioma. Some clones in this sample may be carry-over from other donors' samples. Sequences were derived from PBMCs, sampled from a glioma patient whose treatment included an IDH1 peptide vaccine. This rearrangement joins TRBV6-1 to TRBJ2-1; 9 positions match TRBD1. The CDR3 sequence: CAIKRQGGNEQFF. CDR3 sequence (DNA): TGTGCCATCAAACGACAGGGGGGCAATGAGCAGTTCTTC.